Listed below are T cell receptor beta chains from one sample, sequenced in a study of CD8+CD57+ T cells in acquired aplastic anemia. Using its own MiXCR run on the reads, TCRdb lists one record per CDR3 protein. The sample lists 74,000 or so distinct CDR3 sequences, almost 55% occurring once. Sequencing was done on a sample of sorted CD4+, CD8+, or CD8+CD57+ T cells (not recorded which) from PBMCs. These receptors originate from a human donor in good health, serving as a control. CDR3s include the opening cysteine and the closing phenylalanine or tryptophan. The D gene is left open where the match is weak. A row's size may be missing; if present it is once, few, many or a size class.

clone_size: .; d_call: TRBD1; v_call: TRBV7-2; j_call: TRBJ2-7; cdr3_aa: CASSSDRGYEQYF; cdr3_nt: TGTGCCAGCAGTTCGGACAGGGGCTACGAGCAGTACTTC
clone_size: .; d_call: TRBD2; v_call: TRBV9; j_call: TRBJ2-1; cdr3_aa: CASRGEYNEQFF; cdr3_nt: TGTGCCAGCCGGGGGGAGTACAATGAGCAGTTCTTC
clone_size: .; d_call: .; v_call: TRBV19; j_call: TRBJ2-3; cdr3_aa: CASSVGRGDTQYF; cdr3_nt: TGTGCCAGTAGCGTGGGGAGAGGAGATACGCAGTATTTT
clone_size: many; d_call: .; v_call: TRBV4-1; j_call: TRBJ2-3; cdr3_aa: CASSQEGFRTDTQYF; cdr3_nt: TGCGCCAGCAGCCAAGAGGGTTTCCGCACAGATACGCAGTATTTT
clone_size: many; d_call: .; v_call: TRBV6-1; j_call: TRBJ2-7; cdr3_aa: CASSDWGYEQYF; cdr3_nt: TGTGCCAGCAGTGATTGGGGTTACGAGCAGTACTTC
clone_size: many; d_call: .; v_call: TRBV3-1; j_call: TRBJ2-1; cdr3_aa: CASSPTRTATNEQFF; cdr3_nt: TGTGCCAGCAGCCCAACCCGGACAGCTACAAATGAGCAGTTCTTC
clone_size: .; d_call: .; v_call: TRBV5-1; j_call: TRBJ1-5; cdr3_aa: CASSDGRNQPQHF; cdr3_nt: TGCGCCAGCAGCGACGGTCGAAATCAGCCCCAGCATTTT
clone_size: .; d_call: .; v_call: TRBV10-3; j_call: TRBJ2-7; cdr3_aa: CAISVGTLSYEQYF; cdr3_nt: TGTGCCATCAGTGTGGGGACTCTGTCCTACGAGCAGTACTTC
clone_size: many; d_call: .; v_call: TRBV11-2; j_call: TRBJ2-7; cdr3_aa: CASSSPMDPGRSSYEQYF; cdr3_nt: TGTGCCAGCAGCTCACCCATGGATCCGGGACGGAGCTCCTACGAGCAGTACTTC
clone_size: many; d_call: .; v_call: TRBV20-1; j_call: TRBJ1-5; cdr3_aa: CSASEGRAQPQHF; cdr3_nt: TGCAGTGCTAGCGAGGGAAGAGCTCAGCCCCAGCATTTT
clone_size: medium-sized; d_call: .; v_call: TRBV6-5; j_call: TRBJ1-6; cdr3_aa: CASSYGPNSPLHF; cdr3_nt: TGTGCCAGCAGCTATGGACCGAATTCACCCCTCCACTTT
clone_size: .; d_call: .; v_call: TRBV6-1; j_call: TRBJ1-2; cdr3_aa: CASIEQTYGYTF; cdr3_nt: TGTGCCAGCATCGAACAGACCTATGGCTACACCTTC
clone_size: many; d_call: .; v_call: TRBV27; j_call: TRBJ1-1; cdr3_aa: CASSLFRDGTEAFF; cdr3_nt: TGTGCCAGCAGTTTATTCAGGGATGGCACTGAAGCTTTCTTT
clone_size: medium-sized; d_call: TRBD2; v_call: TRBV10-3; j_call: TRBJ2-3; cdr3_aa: CAISESAGRGTDTQYF; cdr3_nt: TGTGCCATCAGTGAATCAGCGGGAAGGGGTACAGATACGCAGTATTTT
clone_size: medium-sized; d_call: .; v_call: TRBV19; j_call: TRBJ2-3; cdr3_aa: CASSIWAGSDTQYF; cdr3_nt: TGTGCCAGTAGTATCTGGGCAGGGTCAGATACGCAGTATTTT
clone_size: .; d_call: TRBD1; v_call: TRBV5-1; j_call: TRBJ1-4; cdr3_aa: CASSLWTTGNEKLSF; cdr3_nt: TGCGCCAGCAGCTTGTGGACGACAGGGAATGAAAAACTGTCTTTT
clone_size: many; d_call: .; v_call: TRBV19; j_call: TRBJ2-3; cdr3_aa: CASSTIVGDTDTQYF; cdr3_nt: TGTGCCAGTAGCACCATAGTTGGGGACACAGATACGCAGTATTTT